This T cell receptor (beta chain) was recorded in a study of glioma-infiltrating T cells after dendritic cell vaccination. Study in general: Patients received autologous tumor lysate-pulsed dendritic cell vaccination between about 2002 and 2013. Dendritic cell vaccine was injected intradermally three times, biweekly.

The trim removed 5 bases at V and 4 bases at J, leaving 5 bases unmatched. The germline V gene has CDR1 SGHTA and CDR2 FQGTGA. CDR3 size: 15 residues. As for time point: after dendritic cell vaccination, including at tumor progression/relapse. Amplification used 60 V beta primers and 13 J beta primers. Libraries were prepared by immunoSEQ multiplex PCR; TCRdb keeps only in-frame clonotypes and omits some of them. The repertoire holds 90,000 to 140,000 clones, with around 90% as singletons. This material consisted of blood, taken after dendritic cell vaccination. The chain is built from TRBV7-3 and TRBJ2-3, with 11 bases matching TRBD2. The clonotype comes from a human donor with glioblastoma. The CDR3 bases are TGTGCCAGCAGCCGCACTAGCGGGAGTGCAGATACGCAGTATTTT. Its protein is CASSRTSGSADTQYF.